The 22 T cell receptor beta chains reported below all come from one sample, sequenced in a study of T cell responses to AZD1222 COVID-19 vaccine. Generated by immunoSEQ multiplex PCR, the TCRdb table keeps only in-frame clones and is missing some. The sample carries about 150,000 clones, roughly 87% recorded once. The input for sequencing was peripheral blood, taken on day 0 of AZD1222 vaccination. The receptors shown here come from an adult in good health.

V and J are TRBV19 and TRBJ2-3; no definite D call. The CDR3 runs to 16 residues. Trimming shortened V by 3 bases and J by 5 bases, and 18 bases separated the two germline ends. CDR1 and CDR2 (germline): LNHDA, SQIVND (reference sequence). The DNA for the CDR3 is TGTGCCAGTAGTATGGGTCCAGGACCCACACAAGATACGCAGTATTTT. Protein product: CASSMGPGPTQDTQYF.

The chain combines TRBV19 with TRBJ2-7; TRBD2 matches 8 bases. This CDR3 comprises 13 residues. CDR1 and CDR2 (germline): LNHDA, SQIVND (reference sequence). Trimming at V came to 6 bases and at J to 1 base, leaving 2 bases not matched to a gene. This CDR3 reads CASSLAGSYEQYF. CDR3 nucleotides: TGTGCCAGTAGCCTAGCGGGTTCCTACGAGCAGTACTTC.

The chain recombines TRBV5-4 with TRBJ2-2; 11 positions match TRBD2. The germline V gene has CDR1 SGHNT and CDR2 YYREEE (reference sequence). The junction had 10 bases not matched to a gene; V was cut back by 5 bases and J by 4 bases. There are 17 residues in the CDR3. The CDR3 region has the DNA TGTGCCAGCAGGAAGAACCCCGGGACTAGCGGCACCGGGGAGCTGTTTTTT. It codes for CASRKNPGTSGTGELFF.

This chain joins TRBV6-5 and TRBJ1-5; TRBD1 is a possible D gene (5 bases). V was clipped by 10 bases and J by 2 bases, with 18 bases between them. The CDR3 sequence is 15 residues long. In germline, CDR1 is MNHEY, CDR2 SVGAGI. CDR3 sequence (DNA): TGTGCCACCAGGGTGACATTTAACGGCAATCAGCCCCAGCATTTT. Its protein product is CATRVTFNGNQPQHF.

The V call is TRBV27, the J call TRBJ1-2; 10 bases match TRBD1. V trimming: 5 bases; J trimming: 9 bases; junction bases outside the gene matches: 6. There are 13 residues in the CDR3. Germline CDR1 reads MNHEY; CDR2 reads SMNVEV (reference sequence). CDR3 DNA: TGTGCCAGCAGTCGACAGGGGGCATTAAGCTACACCTTC. Amino acids: CASSRQGALSYTF.

The rearrangement joins TRBV6-5 to TRBJ2-5; 7 bases align to TRBD1. Germline V lookup: CDR1 MNHEY, CDR2 SVGAGI. The trim removed 8 bases at V and 2 bases at J, leaving 11 bases unmatched. The CDR3 spans 15 residues. The CDR3 DNA reads as TGTGCCAGCGCTCCCCGGGACAGACAACAAGAGACCCAGTACTTC. This codes for CASAPRDRQQETQYF.

The chain recombines TRBV6-5 with TRBJ1-2; 9 bases agree with TRBD1. This CDR3 region has 15 residues. The germline V gene encodes CDR1 MNHEY and CDR2 SVGAGI. Germline trimming cut 0 bases from V and 6 bases from J; bases unmatched to any gene: 5. CDR3 protein: CASSYSRQGENGYTF. Written as DNA, the CDR3 is TGTGCCAGCAGTTACTCAAGACAGGGGGAGAATGGCTACACCTTC.

The V and J genes are TRBV5-4 and TRBJ2-3, with D tentatively TRBD2 (5 bases). This CDR3 contains 15 residues. The germline V gene encodes CDR1 SGHNT and CDR2 YYREEE (reference sequence). The germline V and J ends were trimmed by 3 bases and 0 bases, with 11 bases remaining between them. The CDR3 loop is CASSSERASTDTQYF. DNA for the CDR3: TGTGCCAGCAGCTCCGAGAGGGCTAGCACAGATACGCAGTATTTT.

The chain combines TRBV5-1 with TRBJ2-3; tentative D call: TRBD1 (5 bases). V was pared by 4 bases and J by 0 bases, with 9 bases between. The CDR3 spans 14 residues. Germline values: CDR1 SGHRS, CDR2 YFSETQ. CDR3: CASSLTASTDTQYF. Here the CDR3 DNA reads TGCGCCAGCAGCCTGACAGCTAGCACAGATACGCAGTATTTT. The full variable domain, in which reference TRBV5-1 and TRBJ2-3 provide the parts outside the CDR3, is KAGVTQTPRYLIKTRGQQVTLSCSPISGHRSVSWYQQTPGQGLQFLFEYFSETQRNKGNFPGRFSGRQFSNSRSEMNVSTLELGDSALYLCASSLTASTDTQYFGPGTRLTVL.

This chain links TRBV19 with TRBJ1-3, with D uncertain. Germline lookup yields CDR1 LNHDA and CDR2 SQIVND (reference sequence). V gave up 6 bases and J gave up 0 bases, with 6 bases separating them. The CDR3 is 13 amino acids. The CDR3 is CASSPGSGNTIYF. As DNA, the CDR3 is TGTGCCAGTAGCCCGGGCTCTGGAAACACCATATATTTT. The full variable domain, in which reference TRBV19 and TRBJ1-3 provide the parts outside the CDR3, is DGGITQSPKYLFRKEGQNVTLSCEQNLNHDAMYWYRQDPGQGLRLIYYSQIVNDFQKGDIAEGYSVSREKKESFPLTVTSAQKNPTAFYLCASSPGSGNTIYFGEGSWLTVV.

The rearrangement uses TRBV20-1 and TRBJ1-3; 10 nucleotides align to TRBD1. This CDR3 has 15 amino acids. Germline V lookup: CDR1 DFQATT, CDR2 SNEGSKA (reference sequence). With V trimmed by 3 bases and J by 4 bases, 6 bases remained unmatched. CDR3 DNA sequence: TGCAGTGCTAGTCGAGACAGGGGGCCAGGAAACACCATATATTTT. Translating gives CSASRDRGPGNTIYF.

The chain carries TRBV6-5 and TRBJ1-1; tentative D call: TRBD1 (6 bases). The CDR3 is 13 residues long. The germline gives CDR1 MNHEY, CDR2 SVGAGI. V was clipped by 7 bases and J by 0 bases, with 9 bases between them. The CDR3 spells CASTGQLNTEAFF. The CDR3, as DNA: TGTGCCAGCACAGGACAGTTGAACACTGAAGCTTTCTTT.

This clone was recorded many times. This chain connects TRBV5-4 to TRBJ1-4; 8 bases are a match to TRBD1. Per the germline V gene, CDR1 is SGHNT and CDR2 is YYREEE (reference sequence). V lost 1 base, J lost 8 bases, and 7 bases stayed unmatched. This CDR3 region has 15 residues. The CDR3 DNA sequence: TGTGCCAGCAGCTTGAGCGGGACAGGAAGGGAAAAACTGTTTTTT. It codes for CASSLSGTGREKLFF.

The rearrangement uses TRBV21-1 and TRBJ2-1. TRBV21-1 is shown as a pseudogene. The CDR3 has 15 residues. CDR3 coding DNA: TGTGCCAGCAGCAACCCCACCCTCTGCTACAATGAGCAGTTCTTC. It encodes CASSNPTLCYNEQFF.

The rearrangement joins TRBV11-3 to TRBJ2-1, with D tentatively TRBD1 (5 bases). Trimming removed 5 bases at V and 2 bases at J, with 16 bases between. The CDR3 length is 16 residues. Germline loops: CDR1 SGHNT, CDR2 YENEEA. In nucleotides, the CDR3 is TGTGCCAGCAGCCTGGGCACGAGCAGGGCCTACAATGAGCAGTTCTTC. Its translation: CASSLGTSRAYNEQFF.

This chain uses TRBV6-5 with TRBJ1-3, with no clear D. V lost 9 bases to trimming and J lost 0 bases, with 9 bases between them. CDR3 size: 13 residues. Germline V gives CDR1 MNHEY, CDR2 SVGAGI. The CDR3 region is CASYVSSGNTIYF. The CDR3 DNA sequence: TGTGCCAGTTACGTTAGCTCTGGAAACACCATATATTTT.

This clone was recorded a few times. The chain employs TRBV27 and TRBJ2-7; TRBD2 matches 12 bases. V shed 5 bases and J 4 bases; nucleotides not matched to a gene: 9. The CDR3 covers 16 residues. The V gene's germline CDR1 is MNHEY and CDR2 SMNVEV (reference sequence). CDR3 residues: CASSLPGLAGSYEQYF. Written as DNA, the CDR3 is TGTGCCAGCAGTCTGCCGGGACTAGCGGGCTCTTACGAGCAGTACTTC.

The chain recombines TRBV29-1 with TRBJ1-2; D might be TRBD1 (5 bases). CDR3 length: 14 amino acids. Germline assignment: CDR1 SQVTM and CDR2 ANQGSEA. The V gene lost 4 bases and the J gene lost 2 bases, with 14 bases spanning the gap. The DNA of the CDR3 is TGCAGCGTTGGTCTGAGGGGAGTCAACTATGGCTACACCTTC. Translated, it gives CSVGLRGVNYGYTF.

This clone was found once. The rearrangement uses TRBV28 and TRBJ1-4, with TRBD1 as a possible D gene (6 bases). V shed 3 bases and J shed 12 bases, with 14 bases lying between them. There are 13 residues in the CDR3. In germline, CDR1 is MDHEN, CDR2 SYDVKM. Written as DNA, the CDR3 is TGTGCCAGCAGTTTGTCCCGGGACAAAGAACTGTTTTTT. This gives the protein CASSLSRDKELFF.

The V call is TRBV5-6, the J call TRBJ1-2, with TRBD1 as a possible D gene (5 bases). V lost 3 bases and J lost 4, with 22 bases in between. This CDR3 is built from 17 residues. Per germline, CDR1 SGHDT and CDR2 YYEEEE. The chain's CDR3 is CASSSRQGGPIVYGYTF. DNA for the CDR3: TGTGCCAGCAGCTCCCGCCAGGGAGGACCAATTGTCTATGGCTACACCTTC.

This chain joins TRBV28 and TRBJ2-7; TRBD2 is a possible D gene (6 bases). CDR3 size: 16 residues. V was pared by 6 bases and J by 3 bases, with 21 bases between. Germline V gene lookup returns CDR1 MDHEN and CDR2 SYDVKM. The CDR3 loop is CASSPEPGLLLYEQYF. The CDR3 DNA reads as TGTGCCAGCAGCCCGGAGCCGGGACTGTTACTCTACGAGCAGTACTTC.

The chain employs TRBV6-2 or TRBV6-3 and TRBJ2-7, with D hard to call. This CDR3 spans 15 amino acids. Germline values: CDR1 MNHEY, CDR2 SVGEGT. V was shortened by 0 bases and J by 1 base, with 10 bases between the two germline ends. The CDR3 loop reads CASSYSPGLSYEQYF. CDR3 coding DNA: TGTGCCAGCAGTTACTCCCCCGGGCTATCCTACGAGCAGTACTTC.